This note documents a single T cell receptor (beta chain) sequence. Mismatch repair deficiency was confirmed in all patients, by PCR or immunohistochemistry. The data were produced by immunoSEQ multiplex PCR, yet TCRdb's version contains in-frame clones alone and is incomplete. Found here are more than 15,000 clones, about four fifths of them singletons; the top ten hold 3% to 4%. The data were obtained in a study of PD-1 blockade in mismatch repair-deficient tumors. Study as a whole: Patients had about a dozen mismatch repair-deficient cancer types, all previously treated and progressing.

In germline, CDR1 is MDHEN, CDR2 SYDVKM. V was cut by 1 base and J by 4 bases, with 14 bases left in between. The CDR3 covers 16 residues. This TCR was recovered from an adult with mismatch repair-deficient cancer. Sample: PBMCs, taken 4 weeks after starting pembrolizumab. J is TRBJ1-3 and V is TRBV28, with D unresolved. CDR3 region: CASSLYEGRSGNTIYF. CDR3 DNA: TGTGCCAGCAGTTTATACGAGGGAAGGTCCGGAAACACCATATATTTT.